The T cell receptor beta chain under discussion was sequenced for a study of CD8+CD57+ T cells in acquired aplastic anemia (dated by TCRdb to 2017 to 2018). Regarding the complete study: On average, sorted CD4+ and CD8+ cells yielded approximately 3 ug of extracted DNA, with a range of roughly 0.17 to 27.4 ug. A CD8+CD57+ expansion meant a frequency higher than the mean frequency seen in healthy subjects.

TCR beta VDJ combination and CDR3 sequence profiling used genomic DNA as the template. TCR repertoire sequencing was run on an Illumina HiSeq 2000. The original methods were these. Repertoires were assessed using TRBV/TRBJ rearrangement plots, CDR3 size and DJ length profiles, and Simpson's diversity index. The most abundant DNA sequence in the deep sequencing data was taken as the immunodominant clone. CDR3 amino acid sequences were screened for sharing across subjects and compared with published repertoires and the VDJdb database. TCRdb handled the public reads itself, with Q25 trimming in fastp and clone calling in MiXCR, and kept productive beta chains. Identical CDR3 protein sequences are pooled into one entry, listed with their most common genes and DNA. V and J calls and clone size were set by TCRdb, not the authors. The sample contains approximately 300,000 distinct CDR3 sequences, under 60% of them found a single time. In total, the top ten clones hold 1.3% of the sample.

Expansion of CD8+CD57+ cells had been shown by flow cytometry in the patients chosen for sequencing. Severe acquired aplastic anemia was diagnosed in all patients according to International Study of Aplastic Anemia and Agranulocytosis and Camitta criteria. At the time blood was sampled, none of the patients had received any therapy. In the study, sorted CD4+ and CD8+ blood T cells from patients with severe aplastic anemia and from healthy subjects underwent deep sequencing of TCR repertoires. In the USA, patient enrollment took place under clinicaltrials.gov protocols 00001620, 01623167, 00001397, 00071045, 00081523 and 00961064. Ficoll-Paque density gradient centrifugation was used to isolate peripheral blood mononuclear cells. Before DNA extraction, CD4+ and CD8+ T cells were sorted with FACS or magnetic beads. Trimmed from V: 6 bases; trimmed from J: 8 bases; junction bases lacking a gene match: 3. The CDR3 spans 11 residues, from the cysteine through the phenylalanine. This entry keeps only the CDR3 DNA: 33 bases, framed from base 1. The germline V gene specifies SQVTM as CDR1 and ANQGSEA as CDR2.

Overall study results and their limits: Fewer than 35 CD8+ CDR3 sequences were found to be shared between patients and controls, but these sequences appeared to be highly expressed in patients and within the immunodominant clones of the patients. CD8+ Simpson's diversity did not differ significantly between patients and healthy controls (P=0.060).

This clonotype was observed at least ten times. This clone's antigen is unknown. No per-base quality is available; no much larger clone lies one base away. The rearranged chain carries TRBV29-1 and TRBJ2-3; 9 nucleotides in the junction match TRBD1. Material for sequencing was sorted CD4+, CD8+, or CD8+CD57+ T cells (not recorded which) from PBMCs. This TCR derives from a human donor with aplastic anemia. This receptor carries the CDR3 CSVLTGGTQYF. The nucleotide sequence is given as TGCAGCGTGCTGACAGGGGGTACGCAGTATTTT.